The rows below give T cell receptor beta chains drawn from one sample of a study of T cells in Graves' hyperthyroidism and ophthalmopathy. From the multiplex PCR reads, TCRdb called clonotypes with MiXCR, one entry per CDR3 protein. The sample comprises some 620,000 distinct CDR3 sequences, 15% to 20% of which are singletons, and around 4% rests with the top ten. What was sequenced was blood. The origin of the receptors is a woman aged 25 to 45 with Graves' hyperthyroidism. Each CDR3 is given with its conserved first and last residue.

>TRBV6-2/TRBV6-3|TRBJ2-4
CASSYGDRTKNIQYF
>TRBV6-1|TRBJ2-7
CASSPRGSGAYEQYF
>TRBV6-2/TRBV6-3|TRBJ2-5
CASSLPEETQYF
>TRBV30|TRBJ2-1
CAWRDFDNEQFF
>TRBV6-1|TRBJ1-5
CAGRHRNQPQHF
>TRBV19|TRBJ1-5
CASSIWGFESDSNQPQHF
>TRBV18|TRBJ1-4
CASSSGQDTNEKLFF
>TRBV11-3|TRBJ2-3
CASSLTGPTKDTQYF
>TRBV5-1|TRBJ1-1
CASSLVAVITEAFF
>TRBV7-8|TRBJ1-5
CASSLALARRGNQPQHF
>TRBV6-5|TRBJ2-7
CASSYSAESYEQYF
>TRBV30|TRBJ1-4
CAWSTYYNEKLFF
>TRBV15|TRBJ1-4
CATSRGVGATNEKLFF
>TRBV24-1|TRBJ2-1
CATSPRDSRLYNEQFF
>TRBV20-1|TRBJ1-1
CSARQVTEAFF
>TRBV28|TRBJ1-5
CASSGQGGQPQHF
>TRBV30|TRBJ1-2
CAWGEINGYAF
>TRBV5-1|TRBJ1-5
CASSLTAGDNQPQHF
>TRBV10-3|TRBJ2-7
CAISGGDLAGATYEQYF
>TRBV18|TRBJ1-3
CASSPQLSERGNTIYF
>TRBV27|TRBJ2-6
CASSLYRSGANVLTF
>TRBV6-1|TRBJ1-1
CASSYGQGGTEAFF
>TRBV29-1|TRBJ2-1
CSVDQVERGGNEQFF
>TRBV12-3/TRBV12-4|TRBJ2-3
CASRGAGTSTDTQYF
>TRBV2|TRBJ2-2
CASSEAGQGRTGELFF
>TRBV30|TRBJ1-6
CAWSVTAGYNSPLHF
>TRBV30|TRBJ2-7
CAWSVSQYEQYF
>TRBV12-3/TRBV12-4|TRBJ1-5
CASSLNPNQPQHF
>TRBV20-1|TRBJ2-2
CSARDHQTGQSNTGELSF
>TRBV5-5|TRBJ2-7
CASTGTGLYEQYF
>TRBV7-8|TRBJ2-3
CASSYIVGLAKTDTQYF
>TRBV9|TRBJ1-5
CASSADGDNQPQHF
>TRBV3-1|TRBJ1-3
CASSPRDKENTIYF
>TRBV19|TRBJ1-5
CASHPLTGDQPQHF
>TRBV10-3|TRBJ2-1
CAISDPGGRFEQFF
>TRBV6-1|TRBJ2-1
CASSESGGDYNEQFF
>TRBV25-1|TRBJ1-5
CASSEYHPSNQPQHF
>TRBV18|TRBJ2-5
CASSTGQSTGTQYF
>TRBV6-1|TRBJ1-4
CASRQGREKLFF
>TRBV28|TRBJ1-6
CASSFQGFTSSLNSPLHF
>TRBV6-1|TRBJ2-7
CASSEALRAGVPYEQYF
>TRBV6-1|TRBJ2-1
CASSPPSGRYNEQFF
>TRBV20-1|TRBJ2-1
CSVMLNGRIYNEQFF
>TRBV6-5|TRBJ2-1
CASSYIRTIYNEQFF
>TRBV2|TRBJ1-5
CASMDSGAGNQPQHF
>TRBV7-9|TRBJ1-1
CASSKDGVTEAFF
>TRBV20-1|TRBJ2-5
CSAKGTSGAVYQETQYF